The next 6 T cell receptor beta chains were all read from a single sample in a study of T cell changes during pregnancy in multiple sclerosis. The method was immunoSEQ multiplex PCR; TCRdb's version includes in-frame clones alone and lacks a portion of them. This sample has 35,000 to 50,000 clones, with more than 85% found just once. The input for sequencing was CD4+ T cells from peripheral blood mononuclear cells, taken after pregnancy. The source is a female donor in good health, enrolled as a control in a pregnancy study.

The CDR3 loop is CASSLRQERYEQYF. The CDR3 DNA reads as TGTGCCAGCAGCTTAAGACAGGAGAGGTACGAGCAGTACTTC. The chain joins TRBV7-2 to TRBJ2-7; a weak D match, TRBD1 (6 bases). CDR3 length: 14 amino acids. Germline CDR1 is SGHTA and CDR2 is FQGNSA. Trimming removed 2 bases at V and 4 bases at J, with 12 bases between.

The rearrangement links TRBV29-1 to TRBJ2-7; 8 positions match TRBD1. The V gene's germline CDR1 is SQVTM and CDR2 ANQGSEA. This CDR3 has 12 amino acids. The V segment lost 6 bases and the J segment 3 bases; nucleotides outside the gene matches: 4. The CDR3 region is CSVGQGLYEQYF. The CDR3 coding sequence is TGCAGCGTAGGACAGGGACTCTACGAGCAGTACTTC.

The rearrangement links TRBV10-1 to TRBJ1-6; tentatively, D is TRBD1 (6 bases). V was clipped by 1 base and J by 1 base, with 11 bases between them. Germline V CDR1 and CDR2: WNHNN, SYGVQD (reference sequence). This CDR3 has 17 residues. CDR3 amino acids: CASSEWADRSYNSPLHF. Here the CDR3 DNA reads TGCGCCAGCAGTGAGTGGGCAGACAGGTCCTATAATTCACCCCTCCACTTT.

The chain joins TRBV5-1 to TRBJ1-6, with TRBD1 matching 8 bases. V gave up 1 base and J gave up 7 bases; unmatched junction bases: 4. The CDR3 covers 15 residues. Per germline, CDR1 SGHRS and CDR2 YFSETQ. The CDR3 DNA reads TGCGCCAGCAGCTTGACGTCAGGGGGCAATTCACCCCTCCACTTT. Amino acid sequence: CASSLTSGGNSPLHF.

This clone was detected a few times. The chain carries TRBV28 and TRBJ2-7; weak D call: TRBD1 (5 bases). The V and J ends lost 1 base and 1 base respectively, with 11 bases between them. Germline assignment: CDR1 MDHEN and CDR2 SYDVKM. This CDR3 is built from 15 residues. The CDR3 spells CASSLLGLGSYEQYF. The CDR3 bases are TGTGCCAGCAGTTTATTGGGGCTAGGTTCCTACGAGCAGTACTTC.

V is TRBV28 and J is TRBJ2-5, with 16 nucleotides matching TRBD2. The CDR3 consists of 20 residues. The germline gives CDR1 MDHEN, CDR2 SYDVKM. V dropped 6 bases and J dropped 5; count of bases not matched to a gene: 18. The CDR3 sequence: CASRPQGAGTSGRGWETQYF. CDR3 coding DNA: TGTGCCAGCAGGCCACAGGGGGCCGGGACTAGCGGGAGGGGTTGGGAGACCCAGTACTTC. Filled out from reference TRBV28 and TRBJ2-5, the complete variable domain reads DVKVTQSSRYLVKRTGEKVFLECVQDMDHENMFWYRQDPGLGLRLIYFSYDVKMKEKGDIPEGYSVSREKKERFSLILESASTNQTSMYLCASRPQGAGTSGRGWETQYFGPGTRLLVL.